Below are 26 T cell receptor beta chains sequenced from a single sample in a study of blood T cell repertoires in COVID-19. Some clones are missing from TCRdb's copy, which holds only in-frame ones; the method was immunoSEQ multiplex PCR. This sample has approximately 400,000 clones, with approximately 93% found just once. What was sequenced was PBMCs or T cells enriched from blood (not recorded which). The origin of the receptors is a woman aged 40 to 55 who had been exposed to COVID-19.

This sequence joins TRBV5-1 and TRBJ2-1; D possibly corresponds to TRBD1 (5 bases). V was cut by 2 bases and J by 7 bases, with 7 bases left in between. Germline assignment: CDR1 SGHRS and CDR2 YFSETQ. The CDR3 is made up of 12 amino acids. The DNA for the CDR3 is TGCGCCAGCAGCTTCACAGGTAATGAGCAGTTCTTC. As protein: CASSFTGNEQFF.

The J gene is TRBJ1-1, the V gene TRBV6-5, with 10 bases matching TRBD1. The germline CDR1 and CDR2 sequences are MNHEY and SVGAGI. CDR3 length equals 15 residues. After removal of 6 bases from V and 4 bases from J, the junction contained 8 bases not matched to a gene. In DNA form, the CDR3 reads TGTGCCAGCAGGTCACTGGGGACAGGGGTCACTGAAGCTTTCTTT. Its translation is CASRSLGTGVTEAFF.

The chain links TRBV3-1 (or the pseudogene TRBV3-2) to TRBJ2-2; 9 bases line up with TRBD2. The ends lost 3 bases at V and 0 bases at J; junction bases unmatched: 5. CDR1 is LGHDT and CDR2 is YNNKEL in the germline V gene (reference sequence). CDR3 size: 17 residues. The CDR3 here is CASSHRTSATNTGELFF. The CDR3 region has the DNA TGTGCCAGCAGCCACCGGACTAGCGCTACGAACACCGGGGAGCTGTTTTTT.

V gene TRBV18 combines with J gene TRBJ2-7; D is perhaps TRBD1 (5 bases). V was pared by 2 bases and J by 1 base, with 9 bases between. CDR3 size: 14 residues. Germline CDR1 KGHSH, CDR2 LQKENI. The CDR3 protein is CASSPGPGSYEQYF. The CDR3 nucleotides read TGTGCCAGCTCACCAGGTCCAGGGTCCTACGAGCAGTACTTC.

This chain links TRBV5-5 with TRBJ1-2, with D perhaps matching TRBD1 (6 bases). Trimming stripped 2 bases from V and 5 bases from J, with 13 bases between. The CDR3 spans 14 residues. In germline, CDR1 is SGHKS, CDR2 YYEKEE (reference sequence). The CDR3 DNA reads as TGTGCCAGCAGCTTCGACAGGACAATTTATGGCTACACCTTC. Translating gives CASSFDRTIYGYTF.

The rearrangement uses TRBV18 and TRBJ2-5; 9 nucleotides agree with TRBD1. The junction had 1 base not matched to a gene; V was cut back by 1 base and J by 1 base. The CDR3 covers 15 residues. CDR1 and CDR2 (germline): KGHSH, LQKENI. CDR3 sequence reads: CASSPRDRAQETQYF. The CDR3 DNA reads TGTGCCAGCTCACCACGGGACAGGGCCCAAGAGACCCAGTACTTC.

J is TRBJ1-5 and V is TRBV19; D might be TRBD1 (5 bases). V lost 4 bases, J lost 11 bases, and 18 bases lay in between. Germline V lookup: CDR1 LNHDA, CDR2 SQIVND (reference sequence). The CDR3 is 14 amino acids. As DNA, the CDR3 is TGTGCCAGTAGTACGCAGGGCCCCAGCATGTCCCAGCATTTT. Its protein is CASSTQGPSMSQHF.

The rearrangement joins TRBV14 to TRBJ1-1; 11 bases line up with TRBD1. Germline trimming cut 0 bases from V and 4 bases from J; bases unmatched to any gene: 4. This CDR3 is built from 16 residues. Germline CDR1 SGHDN, CDR2 FVKESK. CDR3 nucleotide sequence: TGTGCCAGCAGCCAAGATCGTGGGACAGGGGGCACTGAAGCTTTCTTT. Translation: CASSQDRGTGGTEAFF.

V gene TRBV12-3 or TRBV12-4 combines with J gene TRBJ1-1; D gene uncertain. With 5 bases removed from V and 10 bases from J, the gap between germline ends came to 14 bases. The CDR3 contains 12 residues. CDR3 residues: CASSLFGQLAFF. In DNA, the CDR3 is TGTGCCAGCAGTCTCTTTGGTCAGTTAGCTTTCTTT.

This clone appeared once. V gene TRBV12-3 or TRBV12-4 combines with J gene TRBJ1-5; D is possibly TRBD1 (5 bases). Trimming cost V 2 bases and J 9 bases, with 11 bases left between them. The CDR3 totals 13 residues. CDR3 in amino acids: CASSLRGSGPQHF. The DNA for the CDR3 is TGTGCCAGCAGTTTAAGGGGCTCGGGGCCCCAGCATTTT.

The rearrangement joins TRBV19 to TRBJ2-5; TRBD2 might be the D (5 bases). V was shortened by 1 base and J by 4 bases, with 10 bases between the two germline ends. CDR3 length: 14 amino acids. CDR1 is LNHDA and CDR2 is SQIVND in the germline V gene (reference sequence). CDR3 residues: CASSIAGLPETQYF. For the CDR3, the DNA is TGTGCCAGTAGTATAGCAGGACTTCCAGAGACCCAGTACTTC.

The gene calls are TRBV18 and TRBJ1-2; D possibly corresponds to TRBD1 (6 bases). With 6 bases removed from V and 4 bases from J, the gap between germline ends came to 12 bases. Per the germline V gene, CDR1 is KGHSH and CDR2 is LQKENI. The CDR3 consists of 13 residues. As DNA, the CDR3 is TGTGCCAGCTCTCACGGACAGCTCTATGGCTACACCTTC. Its translation is CASSHGQLYGYTF.

This clone was seen a few times. The chain couples TRBV7-8 to TRBJ2-7; TRBD2 is a possible D gene (6 bases). Looked up from germline, CDR1 is SGHVS and CDR2 is FQNEAQ. CDR3 length: 16 residues. The ends were cut back, 5 bases at V and 5 bases at J, with 22 bases in the middle. The CDR3 reads CASSPSGGTGTDEQYF. The DNA of the CDR3 is TGTGCCAGCAGCCCGAGTGGAGGGACTGGTACGGACGAGCAGTACTTC.

This clone was observed once. Here the CDR3 DNA reads TGTGCCAGCACCACCGGGGCAGGGGCTAACTATGGCTACACCTTC. Translating it yields CASTTGAGANYGYTF. J is TRBJ1-2 and V is TRBV7-9; TRBD1 is a possible D gene (6 bases). Germline CDR1 SEHNR, CDR2 FQNEAQ (reference sequence). V was pared by 7 bases and J by 0 bases, with 15 bases between. This CDR3 is built from 15 residues. The full variable domain, with the rest looked up from reference TRBV7-9 and TRBJ1-2, is DTGVSQNPRHKITKRGQNVTFRCDPISEHNRLYWYRQTLGQGPEFLTYFQNEAQLEKSRLLSDRFSAERPKGSFSTLEIQRTEQGDSAMYLCASTTGAGANYGYTFGSGTRLTVV.

The gene calls are TRBV30 and TRBJ1-2; D ambiguous. The CDR3 contains 13 residues. Trimming pared 6 bases from V and 0 bases from J, leaving 11 bases between. The germline V gene has CDR1 GTSNPN and CDR2 SVGIG (reference sequence). The CDR3 sequence is CACGVRANYGYTF. CDR3 DNA: TGTGCCTGCGGGGTACGGGCTAACTATGGCTACACCTTC.

CDR3 nucleotides: TGTGCCAGTAGTCCCGGCGGGGAAGCTTTCTTT. Amino acid sequence: CASSPGGEAFF. The chain carries TRBV19 and TRBJ1-1, with D hard to call. Trimming left V 5 bases short and J 8 bases short, with 9 bases between. Germline V gene lookup returns CDR1 LNHDA and CDR2 SQIVND (reference sequence). This CDR3 spans 11 amino acids.

The V and J genes are TRBV7-9 and TRBJ1-1; the D is unclear. Germline CDR1 and CDR2: SEHNR and FQNEAQ (reference sequence). The CDR3 runs to 15 residues. Trimming removed 8 bases at V and 4 bases at J, with 20 bases between. CDR3 residues: CASLSGIGEGTEAFF. For the CDR3, the DNA is TGTGCCAGCCTCTCGGGAATCGGGGAGGGCACTGAAGCTTTCTTT.

CDR3 coding DNA: TGTGCCAGCACCCCGGGGGGGGGAGATACGCAGTATTTT. Residues: CASTPGGGDTQYF. The chain joins TRBV5-4 to TRBJ2-3, with 8 bases fitting TRBD2. The CDR3 runs 13 residues. J was trimmed by 5 bases and V by 6 bases; bases with no gene match: 5. Germline V gene sequence: CDR1 SGHNT, CDR2 YYREEE (reference sequence).

This chain connects TRBV19 to TRBJ2-7, with TRBD1 as a possible D gene (6 bases). Germline V gene sequence: CDR1 LNHDA, CDR2 SQIVND (reference sequence). This CDR3 is built from 12 residues. With 5 bases removed from V and 10 bases from J, the gap between germline ends came to 15 bases. The CDR3 sequence: CASSDLGQLQYF. CDR3 coding DNA: TGTGCCAGTAGTGATCTCGGACAGTTACAGTACTTC. The full variable domain, its missing parts supplied by reference TRBV19 and TRBJ2-7, is DGGITQSPKYLFRKEGQNVTLSCEQNLNHDAMYWYRQDPGQGLRLIYYSQIVNDFQKGDIAEGYSVSREKKESFPLTVTSAQKNPTAFYLCASSDLGQLQYFGPGTRLTVT.

The rearrangement uses TRBV6-5 and TRBJ2-7; 8 nucleotides align to TRBD1. CDR1 and CDR2 (germline): MNHEY, SVGAGI. There are 14 residues in the CDR3. Trimming at V came to 6 bases and at J to 5 bases, leaving 9 bases not matched to a gene. The CDR3 loop reads CASRGTGGIHEQYF. The DNA for the CDR3 is TGTGCCAGCAGGGGAACAGGGGGTATCCACGAGCAGTACTTC.

The genes are TRBV2 and TRBJ1-4; 9 bases align to TRBD1. V lost 5 bases to trimming and J lost 5 bases; unmatched junction nucleotides: 3. Germline V gene sequence: CDR1 SNHLY, CDR2 FYNNEI. The CDR3 extends over 14 amino acids. The DNA for the CDR3 is TGTGCCAGCAGTACCGGGACAGGGAATGAAAAACTGTTTTTT. Translation: CASSTGTGNEKLFF.

The rearrangement joins TRBV25-1 to TRBJ1-1; perhaps TRBD1 as D (6 bases). Germline CDR1 is MGHDK and CDR2 is SYGVNS. Deletions cut 6 bases from V and 1 base from J, with 18 bases between. This CDR3 is 16 amino acids long. The CDR3 loop is CASRSSPGGGNTEAFF. The CDR3 DNA sequence: TGTGCCAGCAGATCTTCTCCGGGAGGGGGGAACACTGAAGCTTTCTTT.

The CDR3 region is CASSQVQTGVETQYF. The CDR3 nucleotides read TGTGCCAGCAGCCAAGTCCAAACAGGGGTAGAGACCCAGTACTTC. This sequence joins TRBV14 and TRBJ2-5; 7 nucleotides agree with TRBD1. This CDR3 spans 15 amino acids. CDR1 is SGHDN and CDR2 is FVKESK in the germline V gene. Unmatched junction bases numbered 6, after V lost 1 base and J lost 4 bases.

V usage is TRBV18 and J usage is TRBJ2-3; 7 bases match TRBD1. Germline lookup yields CDR1 KGHSH and CDR2 LQKENI. CDR3 length: 18 amino acids. V lost 3 bases, J lost 3 bases, and 15 bases stayed unmatched. CDR3 loop: CASSPILAGTVGTDTQYF. In nucleotides, the CDR3 is TGTGCCAGCTCACCGATATTAGCCGGGACAGTGGGTACAGATACGCAGTATTTT.

The gene calls are TRBV25-1 and TRBJ1-3, with 7 bases lining up with TRBD1. Losses at the gene ends were 6 bases for V and 2 bases for J; bases not matched to a gene: 7. Germline V gene sequence: CDR1 MGHDK, CDR2 SYGVNS. The CDR3 sequence is 15 residues long. DNA for the CDR3: TGTGCCAGCAGGGCGGTGGGGACAGCTGGAAACACCATATATTTT. Translation gives CASRAVGTAGNTIYF.

This clone was observed once. The chain combines TRBV14 with TRBJ1-2, with D possibly matching TRBD1 (5 bases). The CDR3 runs to 12 residues. Trimming left V 6 bases short and J 10 bases short, with 15 bases between. Germline V lookup: CDR1 SGHDN, CDR2 FVKESK. The CDR3 DNA reads as TGTGCCAGCAGTTATGATTGGGGCAACTACACCTTC. Its translation is CASSYDWGNYTF.